This T cell receptor beta chain was captured by sequencing in a study of regulatory T cells in long-lasting Graves disease. Relying on iRepertoire HTBI primers and Arm-PCR of CDR3 regions, the team built TCR beta libraries. Each CDR3 protein is one row after TCRdb ran MiXCR on the multiplex PCR reads. The table records 400,000 to 500,000 distinct CDR3 sequences, less than 25% of them present only once. The germline gives CDR1 MDHEN, CDR2 SYDVKM. This CDR3 is 16 amino acids long. Trimming removed 6 bases from V and 0 bases from J, with 14 bases in between. Time point of the sample: persistent/refractory GD, antithyroid drugs over 5 years with positive TRAb. The TCR library was prepared using RNA isolated from PBMCs. In this sample, this clonotype turned up many times.

The source material was peripheral blood mononuclear cells (PBMCs), sampled when the disease was refractory, from a patient treated with antithyroid drugs. The rearrangement joins TRBV28 to TRBJ1-4; D is possibly TRBD1 (5 bases). This receptor was identified in a female donor with Graves disease. CDR3 amino acids: CASSPDRVATNEKLFF. CDR3 sequence (DNA): TGTGCCAGCAGCCCCGACAGAGTCGCAACTAATGAAAAACTGTTTTTT.